This TCR beta chain was sequenced for a study of identifying expanded T cells in peripheral blood. The table lists this clone with a few counts. V shed 9 bases and J shed 2 bases, with 28 bases lying between them. This CDR3 is built from 18 residues. Germline CDR1 reads LNHDA; CDR2 reads SQIVND (reference sequence). Method: immunoSEQ multiplex PCR; TCRdb's copy keeps in-frame clones and lacks some. The profile covers 100,000 to 150,000 clones, with approximately 80% appearing a single time and less than 4% taken by the ten largest. This clonotype originated in a person aged 18 to 69 in good health. Specimen: blood. The V gene is TRBV19, the J gene TRBJ1-2, with D maybe TRBD1 (6 bases). CDR3: CASSWDASYRDMNYGYTF. The CDR3, as DNA: TGTGCCAGCAGTTGGGACGCGTCTTACAGGGATATGAACTATGGCTACACCTTC.